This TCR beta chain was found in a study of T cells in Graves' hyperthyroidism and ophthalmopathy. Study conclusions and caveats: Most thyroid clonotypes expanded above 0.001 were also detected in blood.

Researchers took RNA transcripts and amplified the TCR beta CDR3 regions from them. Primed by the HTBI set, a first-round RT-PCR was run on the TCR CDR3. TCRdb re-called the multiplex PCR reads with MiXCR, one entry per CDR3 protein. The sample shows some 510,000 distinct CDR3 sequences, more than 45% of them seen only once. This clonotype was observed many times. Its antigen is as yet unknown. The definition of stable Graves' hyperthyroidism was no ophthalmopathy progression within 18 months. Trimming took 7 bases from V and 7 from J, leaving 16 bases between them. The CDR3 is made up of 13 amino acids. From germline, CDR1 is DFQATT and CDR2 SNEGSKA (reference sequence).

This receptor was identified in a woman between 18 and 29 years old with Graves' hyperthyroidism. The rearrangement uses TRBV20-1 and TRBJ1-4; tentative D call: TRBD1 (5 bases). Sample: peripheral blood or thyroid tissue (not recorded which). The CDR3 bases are TGCAGTGGGGGGATTCGAGTGGGTGAAAAACTGTTTTTT. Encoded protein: CSGGIRVGEKLFF.